This T cell receptor (beta chain) was captured in a study of sequential checkpoint blockade in melanoma. Study as a whole: First-line arms were nivolumab then ipilimumab, or the reverse, randomized 1:1.

Treatment described: randomized to nivolumab then ipilimumab (arm A) or the reverse (arm B). The method was immunoSEQ multiplex PCR; TCRdb's version includes in-frame clones alone and lacks a portion of them. The data hold 4,000 to 6,000 clones, with over 60% observed a single time. A few counts support this clone. CDR1 is MGHRA and CDR2 is YSYEKL in the germline V gene. V lost 3 bases, J lost 2 bases, and 11 bases lay in between. The CDR3 extends over 14 amino acids. The TCR was taken from a human donor with melanoma. The rearrangement joins TRBV4-1 to TRBJ2-7, with a possible D match to TRBD1 (6 bases). This specimen consisted of CD8+ T cells sorted from blood (inferred from file names), obtained from a patient given nivolumab and ipilimumab in sequence. The CDR3 DNA sequence: TGCGCCAGCAGCCAGTCCCAGGGGACCTACGAGCAGTACTTC. The encoded protein is CASSQSQGTYEQYF.